This T cell receptor beta chain was identified in a study of T-cell reconstitution after alpha-beta-depleted transplantation in children. A TCRbeta library incorporating unique molecular identifiers was prepared. MiXCR, applied by TCRdb to the PCR reads, yields one record per CDR3 protein. The repertoire includes about 400,000 distinct CDR3 sequences, just over 20% of them detected once, and 3.8% sits in the top ten. V dropped 7 bases and J dropped 1; count of bases not matched to a gene: 7. The CDR3 is made up of 15 amino acids. The V call is TRBV12-3 or TRBV12-4, the J call TRBJ2-1, with TRBD2 matching 7 bases. Specimen: PBMCs from the stem cell graft donor, collected from the stem cell graft. The clonotype was recovered from a human donor who donated a stem cell graft to a child with acute myeloid leukemia. The CDR3 DNA follows: TGTGCCAGCACCAAAGCGGGACTTTCCTACAATGAGCAGTTCTTC. Translated, it gives CASTKAGLSYNEQFF.